This T cell receptor beta chain was sequenced in a study of resident and recirculating memory T cells in vitiligo. The protocol was immunoSEQ multiplex PCR, while the TCRdb copy is restricted to in-frame clones and leaves out a portion. The sample yields 40,000 to 45,000 clones, 85% to 95% seen once. Turning to this clone: Its cognate antigen is unknown.

The CDR3 sequence is 16 residues long. V was cut by 2 bases and J by 7 bases, with 17 bases left in between. Germline CDR1 is SGHTA and CDR2 is FQGNSA. Notes on the study in general: No single dominant TCR clone appeared; lesion clonality varied.

The clonotype comes from a male donor with vitiligo. The specimen sequenced was blood. V and J are TRBV7-2 and TRBJ1-4, with D uncertain. Written as DNA, the CDR3 is TGTGCCAGCAGCTTAAGTGGTGCGGAAGGGAGTGAAAAACTGTTTTTT. This codes for CASSLSGAEGSEKLFF.